This TCR beta chain was documented in a study of T cells in Graves' hyperthyroidism and ophthalmopathy. RNA transcripts gave rise to amplified TCR beta CDR3 regions. Initially, a first-round RT-PCR of the TCR CDR3 employed the HTBI primer set. From the multiplex PCR reads, TCRdb called clonotypes with MiXCR, one entry per CDR3 protein. This table has hundreds of thousands of distinct CDR3 sequences, roughly 14% appearing once. With 5 bases removed from V and 5 bases from J, the gap between germline ends came to 13 bases. CDR1 is MDHEN and CDR2 is SYDVKM in the germline V gene. This CDR3 contains 14 residues.

Sequences were obtained from blood. The origin of this receptor is a woman aged 40 to 50 with Graves' ophthalmopathy. The chain joins TRBV28 to TRBJ1-5, with TRBD1 as a possible D gene (5 bases). The CDR3 DNA sequence: TGTGCCAGCAGTGCATCAGGGTTGGATCAGCCCCAGCATTTT. Encoded protein: CASSASGLDQPQHF.